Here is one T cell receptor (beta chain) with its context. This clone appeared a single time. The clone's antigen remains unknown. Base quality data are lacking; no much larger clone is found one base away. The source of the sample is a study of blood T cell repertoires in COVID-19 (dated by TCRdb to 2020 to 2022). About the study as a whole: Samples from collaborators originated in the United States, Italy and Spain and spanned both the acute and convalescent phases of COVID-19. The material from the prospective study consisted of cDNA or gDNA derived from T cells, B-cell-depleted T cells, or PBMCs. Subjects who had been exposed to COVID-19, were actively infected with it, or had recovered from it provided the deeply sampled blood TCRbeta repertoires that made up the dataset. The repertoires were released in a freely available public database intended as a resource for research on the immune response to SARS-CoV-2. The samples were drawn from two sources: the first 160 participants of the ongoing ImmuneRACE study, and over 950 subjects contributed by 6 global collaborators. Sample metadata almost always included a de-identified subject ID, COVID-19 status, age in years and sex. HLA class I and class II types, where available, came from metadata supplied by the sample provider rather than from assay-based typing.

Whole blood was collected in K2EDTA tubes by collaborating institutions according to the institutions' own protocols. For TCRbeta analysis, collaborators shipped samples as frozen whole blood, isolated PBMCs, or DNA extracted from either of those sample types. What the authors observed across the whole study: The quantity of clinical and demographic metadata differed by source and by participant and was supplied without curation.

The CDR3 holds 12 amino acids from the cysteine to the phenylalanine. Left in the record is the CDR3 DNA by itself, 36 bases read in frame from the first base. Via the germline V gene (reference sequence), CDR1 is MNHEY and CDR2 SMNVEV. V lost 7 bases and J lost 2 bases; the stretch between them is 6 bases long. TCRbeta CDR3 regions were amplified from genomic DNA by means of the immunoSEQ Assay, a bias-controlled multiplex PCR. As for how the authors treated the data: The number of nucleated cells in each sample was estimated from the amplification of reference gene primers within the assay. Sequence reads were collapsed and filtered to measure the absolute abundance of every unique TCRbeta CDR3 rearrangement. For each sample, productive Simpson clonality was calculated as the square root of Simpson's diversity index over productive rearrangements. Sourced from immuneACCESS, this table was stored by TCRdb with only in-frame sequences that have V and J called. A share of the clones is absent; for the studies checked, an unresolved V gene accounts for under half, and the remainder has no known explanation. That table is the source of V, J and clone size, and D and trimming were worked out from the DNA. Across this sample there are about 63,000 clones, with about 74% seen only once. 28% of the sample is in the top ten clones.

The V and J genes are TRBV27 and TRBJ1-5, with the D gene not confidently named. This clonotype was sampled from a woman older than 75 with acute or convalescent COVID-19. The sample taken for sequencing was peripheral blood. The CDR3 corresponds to CASKAGNQPQHF. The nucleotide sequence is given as TGTGCCAGCAAGGCGGGCAATCAGCCCCAGCATTTT.